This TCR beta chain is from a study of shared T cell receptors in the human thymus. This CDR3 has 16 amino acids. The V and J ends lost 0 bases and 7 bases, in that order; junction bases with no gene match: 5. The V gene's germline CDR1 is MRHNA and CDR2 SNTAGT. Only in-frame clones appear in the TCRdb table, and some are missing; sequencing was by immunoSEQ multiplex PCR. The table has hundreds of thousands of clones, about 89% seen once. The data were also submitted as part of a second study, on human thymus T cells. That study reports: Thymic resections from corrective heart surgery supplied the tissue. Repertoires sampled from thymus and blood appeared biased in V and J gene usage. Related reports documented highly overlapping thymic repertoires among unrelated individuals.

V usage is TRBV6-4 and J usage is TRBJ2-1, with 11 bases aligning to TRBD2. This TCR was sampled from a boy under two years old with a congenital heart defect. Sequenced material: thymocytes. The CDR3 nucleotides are TGTGCCAGCAGTGACTCACCGGGACTAGCGGTTAATGAGCAGTTCTTC. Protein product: CASSDSPGLAVNEQFF.